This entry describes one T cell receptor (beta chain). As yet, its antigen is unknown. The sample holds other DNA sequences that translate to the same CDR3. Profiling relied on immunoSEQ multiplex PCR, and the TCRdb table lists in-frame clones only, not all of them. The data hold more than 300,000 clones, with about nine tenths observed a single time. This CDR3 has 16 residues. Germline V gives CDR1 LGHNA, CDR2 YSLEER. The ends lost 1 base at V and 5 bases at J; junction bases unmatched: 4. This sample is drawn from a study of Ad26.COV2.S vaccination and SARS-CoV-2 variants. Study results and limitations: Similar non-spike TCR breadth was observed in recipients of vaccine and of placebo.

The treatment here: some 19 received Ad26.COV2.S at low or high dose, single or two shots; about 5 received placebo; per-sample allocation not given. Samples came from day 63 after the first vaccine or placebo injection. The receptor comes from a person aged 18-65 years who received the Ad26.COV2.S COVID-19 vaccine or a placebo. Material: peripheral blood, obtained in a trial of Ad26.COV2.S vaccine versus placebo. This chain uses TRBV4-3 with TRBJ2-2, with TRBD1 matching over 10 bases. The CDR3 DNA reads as TGCGCCAGCAGCCAAGGACAGGGGGCTAGAACCGGGGAGCTGTTTTTT. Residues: CASSQGQGARTGELFF.